A single sample is the source of the 26 T cell receptor beta chains below, sequenced in a study of OX40 agonist ivuxolimab in advanced cancers. Profiled with immunoSEQ multiplex PCR; TCRdb holds only in-frame clones, not every one. The sample consists of 75,000 to 100,000 clones, about 86% of them appearing once. The sequences come from CD4+ or CD8+ T cells sorted from blood, collected in a trial of the OX40 agonist ivuxolimab. The receptors here all came from an adult with an advanced solid tumor such as melanoma, head and neck, liver or kidney cancer.

The J gene is TRBJ1-1, the V gene TRBV4-2; D is perhaps TRBD1 (5 bases). V lost 3 bases, J lost 4 bases, and 15 bases lay in between. The germline V gene has CDR1 LGHNA and CDR2 YNFKEQ. The CDR3 sequence is 15 residues long. The CDR3 DNA sequence: TGTGCCAGCAGCCACAGTCGGGGGTCGGGCACTGAAGCTTTCTTT. Protein sequence: CASSHSRGSGTEAFF.

This chain links TRBV4-2 with TRBJ2-1; 8 nucleotides agree with TRBD2. V trimming: 4 bases; J trimming: 6 bases; junction bases outside the gene matches: 11. In germline, CDR1 is LGHNA, CDR2 YNFKEQ. There are 16 residues in the CDR3. The CDR3 DNA reads as TGTGCCAGCAGCCTAGGGGGTAGCGGGAAATCCAATGAGCAGTTCTTC. Residues: CASSLGGSGKSNEQFF.

The chain carries TRBV7-6 and TRBJ2-2, with 9 positions matching TRBD2. The CDR3 covers 18 residues. The germline gives CDR1 SGHVS, CDR2 FNYEAQ. The V and J ends lost 2 bases and 7 bases, in that order; junction bases with no gene match: 14. The CDR3 coding sequence is TGTGCCAGCAGCTTAACAGTCATGGGTAGCGGGAGCGACGGGGAGCTGTTTTTT. Translating gives CASSLTVMGSGSDGELFF.

This rearrangement joins TRBV30 to TRBJ1-2; D not certain. The CDR3 sequence is 13 residues long. Germline V lookup: CDR1 GTSNPN, CDR2 SVGIG (reference sequence). V was pared by 1 base and J by 1 base, with 7 bases between. Here the CDR3 reads CAWSGWSNYGYTF. CDR3 in DNA: TGTGCCTGGAGTGGTTGGAGTAACTATGGCTACACCTTC.

This clone was seen once. CDR3 region: CASSPWNTGELFF. In DNA form, the CDR3 reads TGTGCCAGCAGCCCGTGGAACACCGGGGAGCTGTTTTTT. The V and J genes are TRBV7-3 and TRBJ2-2; D is unresolved. The germline V gene has CDR1 SGHTA and CDR2 FQGTGA. The CDR3 sequence is 13 residues long. V shed 5 bases and J shed 1 base, with 5 bases lying between them.

This clone appeared once. This chain joins TRBV25-1 and TRBJ1-1; D gene uncertain. Germline CDR1 is MGHDK and CDR2 is SYGVNS. The CDR3 totals 12 residues. Trimming left V 4 bases short and J 0 bases short, with 3 bases between. CDR3 region: CASSVMNTEAFF. In DNA, the CDR3 is TGTGCCAGCAGTGTGATGAACACTGAAGCTTTCTTT.

This sequence joins TRBV7-9 and TRBJ1-2, with TRBD1 as a possible D gene (5 bases). Trimming took off 8 bases at V and 3 bases at J, with 19 bases between the two ends. The germline gives CDR1 SEHNR, CDR2 FQNEAQ (reference sequence). This CDR3 has 15 amino acids. The CDR3 bases are TGTGCCAGCCCCGGGGGAATCGGTCTTGACTATGGCTACACCTTC. This sequence encodes CASPGGIGLDYGYTF.

This chain connects TRBV4-2 to TRBJ2-1; D is perhaps TRBD2 (5 bases). Trimming left V 0 bases short and J 2 bases short, with 14 bases between. The CDR3 runs 17 residues. CDR1 is LGHNA and CDR2 is YNFKEQ in the germline V gene. The chain's CDR3 is CASSQDLGAQPYNEQFF. Written as DNA, the CDR3 is TGTGCCAGCAGCCAAGATCTGGGAGCGCAACCCTACAATGAGCAGTTCTTC.

This chain joins TRBV2 and TRBJ1-1; D ambiguous. CDR3 size: 13 residues. With 5 bases removed from V and 5 bases from J, the gap between germline ends came to 12 bases. From germline, CDR1 is SNHLY and CDR2 FYNNEI. CDR3 sequence reads: CASSPRAATEAFF. The CDR3 region has the DNA TGTGCCAGCAGTCCCCGGGCAGCTACTGAAGCTTTCTTT.

The chain is built from TRBV9 and TRBJ2-6, with D tentatively TRBD1 (6 bases). This CDR3 comprises 17 residues. V lost 3 bases and J lost 0, with 13 bases in between. Germline CDR1 is SGDLS and CDR2 is YYNGEE. CDR3: CASSAGVRGSGANVLTF. The CDR3 DNA reads TGTGCCAGCAGCGCAGGGGTGAGAGGCTCTGGGGCCAACGTCCTGACTTTC.

J is TRBJ1-1 and V is TRBV29-1, with TRBD1 matching over 8 bases. The CDR3 covers 13 residues. Germline V CDR1 and CDR2: SQVTM, ANQGSEA. J was trimmed by 1 base and V by 7 bases; bases with no gene match: 5. Here the CDR3 reads CSGGQGRNTEAFF. The CDR3 bases are TGCAGCGGAGGACAGGGAAGGAACACTGAAGCTTTCTTT.

The rearrangement joins TRBV7-9 to TRBJ1-3; D gene uncertain. Trimming cost V 0 bases and J 0 bases, with 9 bases left between them. In germline, CDR1 is SEHNR, CDR2 FQNEAQ (reference sequence). This CDR3 spans 16 amino acids. This CDR3 reads CASSLALGTSGNTIYF. DNA for the CDR3: TGTGCCAGCAGCTTAGCACTCGGTACCTCTGGAAACACCATATATTTT.

CDR3: CASSQEVKGLGQGNRGITYF. The CDR3 coding sequence is TGTGCCAGCAGCCAAGAAGTCAAGGGGCTTGGACAGGGTAACCGGGGAATAACTTACTTC. The chain links TRBV4-2 to TRBJ2-7; 8 bases line up with TRBD1. Germline-derived CDR1 and CDR2 are LGHNA and YNFKEQ. This CDR3 contains 20 residues. The V gene end was trimmed by 0 bases and the J gene end by 13 bases; junction bases not matched to a gene: 29.

This chain joins TRBV28 and TRBJ2-3, with D uncertain. V gave up 7 bases and J gave up 0 bases, with 11 bases separating them. The CDR3 contains 14 residues. Germline lookup yields CDR1 MDHEN and CDR2 SYDVKM. This CDR3 reads CASTQTISTDTQYF. The CDR3 nucleotides are TGTGCCAGCACACAGACAATTAGCACAGATACGCAGTATTTT.

CDR3 amino acids: CASSLGQGAANTEAFF. CDR3 bases: TGTGCCAGCAGTTTGGGACAGGGGGCTGCGAACACTGAAGCTTTCTTT. The chain recombines TRBV28 with TRBJ1-1; 12 positions match TRBD1. J was trimmed by 1 base and V by 3 bases; bases with no gene match: 3. Germline assignment: CDR1 MDHEN and CDR2 SYDVKM. The CDR3 totals 16 residues.

This chain connects TRBV14 to TRBJ1-1; D may be TRBD1 (5 bases). With 0 bases removed from V and 0 bases from J, the gap between germline ends came to 11 bases. Germline CDR1 reads SGHDN; CDR2 reads FVKESK. The CDR3 loop spans 16 amino acids. This CDR3 reads CASSQDLGQLNTEAFF. The CDR3 bases are TGTGCCAGCAGCCAAGATTTGGGGCAGCTGAACACTGAAGCTTTCTTT.

The chain joins TRBV5-1 to TRBJ2-2, with TRBD2 matching over 13 bases. CDR1 and CDR2 (germline): SGHRS, YFSETQ. The CDR3 totals 17 residues. The V gene end was trimmed by 5 bases and the J gene end by 1 base; junction bases not matched to a gene: 5. The CDR3 loop is CASSVTSGRRNTGELFF. The CDR3, as DNA: TGCGCCAGCAGTGTGACTAGCGGGAGGAGGAACACCGGGGAGCTGTTTTTT.

The chain employs TRBV15 and TRBJ1-2; 8 nucleotides match TRBD1. The CDR3 is 16 residues long. Trimming removed 5 bases from V and 0 bases from J; junction bases left unmatched: 8. CDR1 LNHNV and CDR2 YYDKDF come from the germline V gene (reference sequence). This CDR3 is CATSPWTGRPNYGYTF. The DNA of the CDR3 is TGTGCCACCAGCCCGTGGACAGGGCGGCCTAACTATGGCTACACCTTC.

The table lists this clone with a count of one. This sequence joins TRBV6-6 and TRBJ2-1; 10 positions match TRBD2. Germline values: CDR1 MNHNY, CDR2 SVGAGI (reference sequence). CDR3 length: 12 amino acids. V trimming: 4 bases; J trimming: 13 bases; junction bases outside the gene matches: 4. This CDR3 reads CASSSGLAHQFF. The CDR3 DNA reads as TGTGCCAGCAGTTCGGGACTAGCGCATCAGTTCTTC.

This chain connects TRBV6-6 to TRBJ2-7; D may be TRBD2 (6 bases). V lost 3 bases and J 10 bases, leaving 19 bases between the germline ends. The CDR3 runs to 14 residues. The germline CDR1 and CDR2 sequences are MNHNY and SVGAGI (reference sequence). In DNA form, the CDR3 reads TGTGCCAGCAGTTATTGGTGGAGGGAGAAAGAACAGTACTTC. Its translation is CASSYWWREKEQYF.

V usage is TRBV28 and J usage is TRBJ2-1; D might be TRBD1 or TRBD2, each matching 6 bases. The CDR3 spans 15 residues. Germline lookup yields CDR1 MDHEN and CDR2 SYDVKM. Trimming cost V 5 bases and J 6 bases, with 17 bases left between them. The CDR3 loop reads CASSGRTESLNEQFF. Here the CDR3 DNA reads TGTGCCAGCAGTGGGAGGACAGAATCTCTCAATGAGCAGTTCTTC.

CDR3 sequence: CASSPTAGLGVDTQYF. The CDR3 nucleotides are TGCGCCAGCTCCCCGACGGCGGGCCTGGGGGTAGATACGCAGTATTTT. The gene calls are TRBV5-1 and TRBJ2-3; the D call may be TRBD1 or TRBD2 (5 bases each). Per germline, CDR1 SGHRS and CDR2 YFSETQ. Trimming cost V 7 bases and J 5 bases, with 23 bases left between them. The CDR3 length is 16 residues.

The chain links TRBV7-2 to TRBJ2-3, with D perhaps assigned TRBD1 or TRBD2 (5 bases each). V gave up 5 bases and J gave up 3 bases, with 15 bases separating them. The CDR3 is 15 residues long. The germline CDR1 and CDR2 sequences are SGHTA and FQGNSA. In DNA form, the CDR3 reads TGTGCCAGCAGCCCCGGAAGGGGACGAACAGATACGCAGTATTTT. Its translation: CASSPGRGRTDTQYF.

The CDR3 reads CASRVGTDTQYF. As DNA, the CDR3 is TGCGCCAGCAGGGTCGGCACAGATACGCAGTATTTT. The chain uses TRBV5-1 and TRBJ2-3; no reliable D call. The CDR3 consists of 12 residues. CDR1 SGHRS and CDR2 YFSETQ come from the germline V gene. Deletions cut 5 bases from V and 1 base from J, with 5 bases between.

The chain has TRBV5-4 and TRBJ1-5, with D uncertain. V was clipped by 2 bases and J by 0 bases, with 3 bases between them. Germline CDR1 SGHNT, CDR2 YYREEE (reference sequence). The CDR3 loop spans 13 amino acids. CDR3 bases: TGTGCCAGCAGCTTTGGTAGCAATCAGCCCCAGCATTTT. Translating gives CASSFGSNQPQHF. The variable domain in full, completed from reference TRBV5-4 and TRBJ1-5, reads ETGVTQSPTHLIKTRGQQVTLRCSSQSGHNTVSWYQQALGQGPQFIFQYYREEENGRGNFPPRFSGLQFPNYSSELNVNALELDDSALYLCASSFGSNQPQHFGDGTRLSIL.

The rearrangement joins TRBV30 to TRBJ1-2; D is possibly TRBD1 (6 bases). Deletions cut 7 bases from V and 7 bases from J, with 16 bases between. The CDR3 sequence is 12 residues long. The germline V gene encodes CDR1 GTSNPN and CDR2 SVGIG (reference sequence). The DNA of the CDR3 is TGTGCCTTCCAGGAGGGGGGTGCTGGCTACACCTTC. Translating gives CAFQEGGAGYTF.